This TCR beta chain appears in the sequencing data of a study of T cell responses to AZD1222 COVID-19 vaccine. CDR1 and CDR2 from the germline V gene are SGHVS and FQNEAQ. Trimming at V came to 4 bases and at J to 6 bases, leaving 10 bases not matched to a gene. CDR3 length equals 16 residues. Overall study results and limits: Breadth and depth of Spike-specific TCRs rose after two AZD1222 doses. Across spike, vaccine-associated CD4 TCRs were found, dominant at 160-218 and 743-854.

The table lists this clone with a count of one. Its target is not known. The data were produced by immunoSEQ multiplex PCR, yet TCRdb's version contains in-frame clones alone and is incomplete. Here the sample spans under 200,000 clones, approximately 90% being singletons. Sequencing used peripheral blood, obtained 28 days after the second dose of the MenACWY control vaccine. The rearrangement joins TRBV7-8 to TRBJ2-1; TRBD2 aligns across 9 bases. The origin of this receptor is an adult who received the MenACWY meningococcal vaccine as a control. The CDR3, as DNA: TGTGCCAGCAGCTCTAGTGGGCTAGCGGGATTCAATGAGCAGTTCTTC. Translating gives CASSSSGLAGFNEQFF. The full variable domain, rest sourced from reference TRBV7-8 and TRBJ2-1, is GAGVSQSPRYKVAKRGQDVALRCDPISGHVSLFWYQQALGQGPEFLTYFQNEAQLDKSGLPSDRFFAERPEGSVSTLKIQRTQQEDSAVYLCASSSSGLAGFNEQFFGPGTRLTVL.